These T cell receptor beta chains were read from a single sample in a study of blood T cell repertoires in COVID-19. Clones were read by immunoSEQ multiplex PCR, and TCRdb kept only the in-frame ones, dropping some. The sample has fewer than 200,000 clones, roughly 88% seen once. Sequencing was carried out using peripheral blood. The receptors were sampled from a man between 18 and 35 years old with COVID-19, enrolled during active disease. The CDR3 runs from the conserved cysteine through the conserved F or W. The D gene is left open where the match is weak. Size is stated for part of the rows, as once, few or many counts, or as a class when the clone is expanded.

>-|TRBJ2-5|TRBV7-7|-
TGCGCCAGCAGCTTATTTCGTCAAGAGACCCAGTACTTC
CASSLFRQETQYF
>-|TRBJ2-1|TRBV7-9|-
TGTGCCAGCAGCCCACTAGTGGAGGGAATCTCCTACAATGAGCAGTTCTTC
CASSPLVEGISYNEQFF
>-|TRBJ2-1|TRBV11-3|TRBD2
TGTGCCAGCAGCTCGGGTAAAAAGCGGGGCCGGACCAATGAGCAGTTCTTC
CASSSGKKRGRTNEQFF
>once|TRBJ2-1|TRBV9|TRBD2
TGTGCCAGCAGCGGAGGGGGACTAGCTGGCGATGAGCAGTTCTTC
CASSGGGLAGDEQFF
>-|TRBJ2-1|TRBV27|-
TGTGCCAGCAGTTTATCGTACGCGGGGCCCGTGATGAATGAGCAGTTCTTC
CASSLSYAGPVMNEQFF
>-|TRBJ2-2|TRBV9|TRBD2
TGTGCCAGCAGCGTAGCCCGGGGGACTAGCGGGAGTGGGGAGCTGTTTTTT
CASSVARGTSGSGELFF
>-|TRBJ1-1|TRBV6-5|-
TGTGCCAGCAGTTACTCAGCAGGGATGTACACTGAAGCTTTCTTT
CASSYSAGMYTEAFF
>-|TRBJ1-1|TRBV2|-
TGTGCCAGCAGTGAGACAGTAACGGGCACTGAAGCTTTCTTT
CASSETVTGTEAFF
>-|TRBJ1-3|TRBV6-5|-
TGTGCCAGCCAGAGGAGCTCTGGAAACACCATATATTTT
CASQRSSGNTIYF
>-|TRBJ2-7|TRBV23-1|-
TGCGCCAGCAGTCACCAGACACACTACGAGCAGTACTTC
CASSHQTHYEQYF
>-|TRBJ2-1|TRBV24-1|-
TGTGCCACCAGTGTAGGGGTGGGCAATGAGCAGTTCTTC
CATSVGVGNEQFF
>-|TRBJ1-5|TRBV2|TRBD1
TGTGCCTGCGGCGGGACAGGCAATCAGCCCCAGCATTTT
CACGGTGNQPQHF
>once|TRBJ2-2|TRBV29-1|-
TGCAGCGTTGGTTACTATTCCACCGGGGAGCTGTTTTTT
CSVGYYSTGELFF
>-|TRBJ1-3|TRBV28|-
TGTGCCAGCAGTTTAGGTAGCTCTGGAAACACCATATATTTT
CASSLGSSGNTIYF
>-|TRBJ1-2|TRBV19|TRBD1
TGTGCCAGTAGTCAAGACAGGGACTGGGGCTACACCTTC
CASSQDRDWGYTF
>-|TRBJ1-2|TRBV28|TRBD1
TGTGCCAGCACCAGGGACAGGGGGCCAGGGGGCTACACCTTC
CASTRDRGPGGYTF
>-|TRBJ2-4|TRBV19|TRBD1
TGTGCCAGTAGTATAAAGGGGGCGGCCAAAAACATTCAGTACTTC
CASSIKGAAKNIQYF
>-|TRBJ1-1|TRBV27|-
TGTGCCAGCAGTTTAGCCAGGCGACTGAACACTGAAGCTTTCTTT
CASSLARRLNTEAFF
>-|TRBJ1-1|TRBV5-6|-
TGTGCCAGCAGCTTTGGGGCACCTGTGGGGATCACTGAAGCTTTCTTT
CASSFGAPVGITEAFF
>-|TRBJ2-1|TRBV3-1/TRBV3-2|-
TGTGCCAGCAGCCCCCGCGTGGGAGAGTACAATGAGCAGTTCTTC
CASSPRVGEYNEQFF
>-|TRBJ2-1|TRBV11-2|TRBD2
TGTGCCAGCAGCCCGGGGACTAGCGGGCGCTACAATGAGCAGTTCTTC
CASSPGTSGRYNEQFF
>-|TRBJ2-2|TRBV24-1|TRBD2
TGTGCCACCAGTGACCCCTGGACTAGCGGGACGGTCGGGGAGCTGTTTTTT
CATSDPWTSGTVGELFF
>-|TRBJ1-3|TRBV29-1|TRBD1
TGCAGCGTTACCCGGGACAGGCCTAGCTCTGGAAACACCATATATTTT
CSVTRDRPSSGNTIYF
>-|TRBJ2-1|TRBV24-1|TRBD2
TGTGCCACCAGTGATTTCCATAGCGGGAGGGCCCCCCTCTACAATGAGCAGTTCTTC
CATSDFHSGRAPLYNEQFF
>-|TRBJ2-7|TRBV7-8|-
TGTGCCAGCAGCTTAGGGCAGGGGAAGAACTACGAGCAGTACTTC
CASSLGQGKNYEQYF
>-|TRBJ2-2|TRBV4-3|TRBD2
TGCGCCAGCAGCCAAGAGGGACTAGCGGGAGGGCCTCACACCGGGGAGCTGTTTTTT
CASSQEGLAGGPHTGELFF
>-|TRBJ2-7|TRBV7-9|TRBD1
TGTGCCAGCAGCTTAGCGCTATCAGGGGGTTCCTACGAGCAGTACTTC
CASSLALSGGSYEQYF
>-|TRBJ2-5|TRBV7-2|TRBD2
TGTGCCAGCAGCACCACTAGCGGGAGGGCCCAGGAGACCCAGTACTTC
CASSTTSGRAQETQYF
>-|TRBJ1-4|TRBV7-9|-
TGTGCCAGCAGCTTATTGGAGGGGTCTAATGAAAAACTGCTTTTT
CASSLLEGSNEKLLF
>-|TRBJ1-1|TRBV10-1|-
TGCGCCGGAGACGCAGGGCAGAACACTGAAGCTTTCTTT
CAGDAGQNTEAFF
>-|TRBJ1-5|TRBV19|-
TGTGCCAGTCGCGCGGGGGCCCAACAAAGCAATCAGCCCCAGCATTTT
CASRAGAQQSNQPQHF
>-|TRBJ1-1|TRBV28|-
TGTGCCAGCAGTTATGCCCGGCGGGGAAACACTGAAGCTTTCTTT
CASSYARRGNTEAFF
>-|TRBJ1-1|TRBV7-2|-
TGTGCCAGCAGCTCAAGACTCGCGCGGGGATCGGTGAACACTGAAGCTTTCTTT
CASSSRLARGSVNTEAFF
>-|TRBJ2-3|TRBV10-3|-
TGTGCCATCGGCGGAGGGCCAGATACGCAGTATTTT
CAIGGGPDTQYF
>-|TRBJ2-2|TRBV28|TRBD1
TGTGCCAGCAGCCATGGACAGGATAACACCGGGGAGCTGTTTTTT
CASSHGQDNTGELFF
>once|TRBJ2-1|TRBV15|TRBD2
TGTGCCACCAGCACCTCGGGACTAGTATCCGATGAGCAGTTCTTC
CATSTSGLVSDEQFF
>-|TRBJ1-1|TRBV28|-
TGTGCCAGCAGGGGCAGGGGCAGGCCTAAGAACACTGAAGCTTTCTTT
CASRGRGRPKNTEAFF
>-|TRBJ1-3|TRBV7-9|TRBD1
TGTGCCAGCAGTATGGACAGGGGCAGCAGACGCTCTGGAAACACCATATATTTT
CASSMDRGSRRSGNTIYF
>-|TRBJ2-1|TRBV6-1|TRBD1
TGTGCCAGCAGTGGCCCAAGGACAGGGAGCTCCTACAATGAGCAGTTCTTC
CASSGPRTGSSYNEQFF
>-|TRBJ2-7|TRBV29-1|-
TGCAGTGTAAAAATTCGGAACAGGCCGCTTTACGAGCAGTACTTC
CSVKIRNRPLYEQYF
>few|TRBJ2-5|TRBV27|TRBD1
TGTGCCACAGAACAGGGGAAGACCCAGTACTTC
CATEQGKTQYF
>-|TRBJ2-1|TRBV4-3|TRBD2
TGCGCCAGCAGCCAAGATCAGGGACTAGCGTCCTACAATGAGCAGTTCTTC
CASSQDQGLASYNEQFF